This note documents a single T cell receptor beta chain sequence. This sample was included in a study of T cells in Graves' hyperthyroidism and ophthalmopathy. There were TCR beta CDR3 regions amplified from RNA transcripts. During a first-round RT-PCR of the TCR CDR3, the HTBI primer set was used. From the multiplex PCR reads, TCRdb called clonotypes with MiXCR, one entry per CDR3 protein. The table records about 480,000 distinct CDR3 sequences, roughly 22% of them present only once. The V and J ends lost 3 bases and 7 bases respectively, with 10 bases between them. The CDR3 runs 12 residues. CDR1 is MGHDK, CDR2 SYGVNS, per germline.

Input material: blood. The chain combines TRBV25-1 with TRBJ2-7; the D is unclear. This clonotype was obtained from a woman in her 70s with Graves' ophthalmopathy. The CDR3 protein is CASSDGRWEQYF. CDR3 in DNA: TGTGCCAGCAGTGATGGGCGGTGGGAGCAGTACTTC.